This T cell receptor beta chain was observed in a study of blood T cell repertoires in COVID-19. As for the study in general: PBMCs, B-cell-depleted T cells, or T cells provided the cDNA or gDNA that made up the material.

This clone was recorded only once. The ends were cut back, 3 bases at V and 2 bases at J, with 11 bases in the middle. CDR3 length: 14 amino acids. Germline CDR1 SGHRS, CDR2 YFSETQ. Original analysis: Reference gene primers were amplified, and this amplification served to estimate nucleated cell counts. Method: immunoSEQ multiplex PCR; TCRdb's copy keeps in-frame clones and lacks some. From that table come the V and J calls and clone size; the DNA was used to work out D and trimming. The table shows approximately 300,000 clones, with nearly 90% occurring only once. Sequenced material: peripheral blood. This sequence joins TRBV5-1 and TRBJ2-5; no clear D gene. This sequence originates from a woman in her thirties or forties with COVID-19, enrolled during active disease. CDR3 sequence: CASSSTSTQETQYF. In DNA form, the CDR3 reads TGCGCCAGCAGCTCAACCTCCACTCAAGAGACCCAGTACTTC.